The entry below gives a single TCR beta chain sequence along with its context. CDR3 length: 14 residues. CDR1 is MDHEN, CDR2 SYDVKM, per germline. Losses at the gene ends were 3 bases for V and 7 bases for J; bases not matched to a gene: 5. These data are taken from a study of blood T cell repertoires in COVID-19. Study-level information: Samples of COVID-19 (acute and convalescent) were obtained from the United States, Italy and Spain. The analysed material was cDNA or gDNA that came from T cells, B-cell-depleted T cells, or PBMCs.

Source study methods: Counts of nucleated cells, estimated from reference gene primer amplification, were obtained. Assay: immunoSEQ multiplex PCR; the TCRdb copy retains only in-frame clones and omits some. D and trimming come from the DNA, and the V and J calls and clone size come from that table. This sample yields 95,000 to 150,000 clones, of which around 91% are seen a single time; around 30% belongs to the top ten. The material sequenced was peripheral blood. The source is a man in his sixties or seventies with active or convalescent COVID-19. This sequence joins TRBV28 and TRBJ1-4; TRBD1 matches 7 bases. This CDR3 reads CASSLNRGGEKLFF. Written as DNA, the CDR3 is TGTGCCAGCAGTTTGAACAGGGGCGGTGAAAAACTGTTTTTT.